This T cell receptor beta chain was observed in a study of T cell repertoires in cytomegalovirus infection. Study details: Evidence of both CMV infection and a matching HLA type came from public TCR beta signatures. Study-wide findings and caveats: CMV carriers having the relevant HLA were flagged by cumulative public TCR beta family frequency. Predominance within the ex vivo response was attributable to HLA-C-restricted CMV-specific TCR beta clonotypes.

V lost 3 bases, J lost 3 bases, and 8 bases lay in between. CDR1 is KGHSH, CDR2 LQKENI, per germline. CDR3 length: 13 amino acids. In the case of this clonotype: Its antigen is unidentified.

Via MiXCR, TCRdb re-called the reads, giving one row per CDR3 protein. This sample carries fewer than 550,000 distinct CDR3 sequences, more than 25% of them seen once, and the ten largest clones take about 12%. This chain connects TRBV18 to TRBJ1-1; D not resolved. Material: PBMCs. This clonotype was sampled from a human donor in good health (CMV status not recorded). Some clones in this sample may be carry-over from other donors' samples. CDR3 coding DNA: TGTGCCAGCTCACCGGTTCGGGACACTGAAGCTTTCTTT. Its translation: CASSPVRDTEAFF.